These 23 T cell receptor beta chains were sequenced from one sample in a study of shared clonotypes between healthy human individuals. Positive CCR7 selection of CD45RO-negative cells yielded the naive CD8 cells, and terminally differentiated effector memory CD45RA+ cells were excluded. Clones were sequenced by immunoSEQ multiplex PCR, and TCRdb holds only the in-frame ones, with some missing. This sample has 650,000 to 800,000 clones, with 92% found just once. Sequenced material: naive CD8+ T cells sorted from blood. The source of these receptors is a man younger than 45 in good health.

The chain links TRBV7-9 to TRBJ1-1, with 10 nucleotides matching TRBD1. CDR1 and CDR2 (germline): SEHNR, FQNEAQ (reference sequence). The CDR3 is 14 residues long. The junction had 6 bases not matched to a gene; V was cut back by 5 bases and J by 6 bases. CDR3 nucleotide sequence: TGTGCCAGCAGCATGGGACAGGGGATCCCTGAAGCTTTCTTT. It yields the protein CASSMGQGIPEAFF.

V usage is TRBV27 and J usage is TRBJ1-4; D is possibly TRBD1 (5 bases). Germline-derived CDR1 and CDR2 are MNHEY and SMNVEV (reference sequence). CDR3 length equals 14 residues. V was pared by 1 base and J by 7 bases, with 10 bases between. The CDR3 region is CASSLYGDREKLFF. In DNA, the CDR3 is TGTGCCAGCAGTTTATACGGGGACCGTGAAAAACTGTTTTTT. Looking up the rest from reference TRBV27 and TRBJ1-4 gives the full variable domain: EAQVTQNPRYLITVTGKKLTVTCSQNMNHEYMSWYRQDPGLGLRQIYYSMNVEVTDKGDVPEGYKVSRKEKRNFPLILESPSPNQTSLYFCASSLYGDREKLFFGSGTQLSVL.

V is TRBV29-1 and J is TRBJ2-3, with D uncertain. CDR3 size: 13 residues. With 4 bases removed from V and 2 bases from J, the gap between germline ends came to 10 bases. Germline CDR1 reads SQVTM; CDR2 reads ANQGSEA. The CDR3 here is CSVVPFYTDTQYF. CDR3 nucleotides: TGCAGCGTTGTGCCCTTCTACACAGATACGCAGTATTTT.

The chain uses TRBV6-1 and TRBJ1-5; D possibly corresponds to TRBD1 (6 bases). Per the germline V gene, CDR1 is MNHNS and CDR2 is SASEGT. The CDR3 runs 15 residues. V was pared by 1 base and J by 3 bases, with 10 bases between. Here the CDR3 DNA reads TGTGCCAGCAGTGAAGTGGCAGGGGACAATCAGCCCCAGCATTTT. Translating it yields CASSEVAGDNQPQHF.

Points on this clone: Different DNA sequences within this sample yield the same CDR3. This chain connects TRBV28 to TRBJ2-3, with D unclear. CDR3 size: 12 residues. The germline V gene encodes CDR1 MDHEN and CDR2 SYDVKM. V lost 2 bases and J lost 3, with 3 bases in between. CDR3 coding DNA: TGTGCCAGCAGTTTAAGTACAGATACGCAGTATTTT. Its translation: CASSLSTDTQYF.

The chain recombines TRBV7-2 with TRBJ2-2; D call uncertain. Germline V gene data show CDR1 as SGHTA and CDR2 as FQGNSA. V was clipped by 5 bases and J by 1 base, with 5 bases between them. This CDR3 contains 13 residues. CDR3 region: CASSEWNTGELFF. The CDR3 DNA follows: TGTGCCAGCAGCGAATGGAACACCGGGGAGCTGTTTTTT. The complete variable domain, with remaining parts taken from reference TRBV7-2 and TRBJ2-2, reads GAGVSQSPSNKVTEKGKDVELRCDPISGHTALYWYRQSLGQGLEFLIYFQGNSAPDKSGLPSDRFSAERTGGSVSTLTIQRTQQEDSAVYLCASSEWNTGELFFGEGSRLTVL.

This clone was seen more than once but under ten times. The chain has TRBV5-1 and TRBJ2-1, with unresolved D. Per germline, CDR1 SGHRS and CDR2 YFSETQ. The germline V and J ends were trimmed by 0 bases and 0 bases, with 13 bases remaining between them. This CDR3 region has 17 residues. CDR3 DNA: TGCGCCAGCAGCTTGGGCTCAGTCTCTAGCTCCTACAATGAGCAGTTCTTC. It is translated as CASSLGSVSSSYNEQFF. The complete variable domain, with remaining parts taken from reference TRBV5-1 and TRBJ2-1, reads KAGVTQTPRYLIKTRGQQVTLSCSPISGHRSVSWYQQTPGQGLQFLFEYFSETQRNKGNFPGRFSGRQFSNSRSEMNVSTLELGDSALYLCASSLGSVSSSYNEQFFGPGTRLTVL.

This clone was observed once. The chain combines TRBV11-2 with TRBJ2-2; 7 bases agree with TRBD2. CDR1 and CDR2 (germline): SGHAT, FQNNGV. V lost 5 bases to trimming and J lost 0 bases; unmatched junction nucleotides: 6. This CDR3 spans 16 amino acids. This CDR3 reads CASSVERETNTGELFF. The DNA of the CDR3 is TGTGCCAGCAGCGTCGAGCGGGAAACGAACACCGGGGAGCTGTTTTTT.

V is TRBV9 and J is TRBJ1-2; no reliable D call. Between the trimmed V and J ends, which lost 7 bases and 4 bases, there was a span of 11 bases. There are 12 residues in the CDR3. Germline-derived CDR1 and CDR2 are SGDLS and YYNGEE. CDR3: CASQTVRYGYTF. DNA of the CDR3: TGTGCCAGCCAGACGGTCCGCTATGGCTACACCTTC.

This clone came up once. This chain joins TRBV11-2 and TRBJ2-7; a weak D match, TRBD2 (7 bases). With 4 bases removed from V and 2 bases from J, the gap between germline ends came to 27 bases. Germline V lookup: CDR1 SGHAT, CDR2 FQNNGV. The CDR3 has 19 amino acids. CDR3 protein: CASSYHRAGELSRTYEQYF. The CDR3 region has the DNA TGTGCCAGCAGCTATCACAGGGCGGGGGAATTGTCCCGCACCTACGAGCAGTACTTC.

This sequence joins TRBV10-2 and TRBJ2-1; a possible D gene is TRBD2 (5 bases). Germline values: CDR1 WSHSY, CDR2 SAAADI. With 6 bases removed from V and 13 bases from J, the gap between germline ends came to 13 bases. The CDR3 runs 11 residues. The chain's CDR3 is CASSSGSIQFF. CDR3 sequence (DNA): TGCGCCAGCAGCTCGGGGTCAATACAGTTCTTC.

This clone is a singleton in its sample. V and J are TRBV28 and TRBJ2-5; 9 bases map to TRBD2. The J segment lost 5 bases and the V segment lost 2 bases, leaving 21 bases of the junction unmatched. CDR3 length: 20 amino acids. Germline-derived CDR1 and CDR2 are MDHEN and SYDVKM. The CDR3 loop reads CASSLRRLAGPLPLWETQYF. CDR3 bases: TGTGCCAGCAGTTTAAGAAGGCTAGCGGGACCTTTACCTCTCTGGGAGACCCAGTACTTC.

The chain joins TRBV29-1 to TRBJ2-2, with D maybe TRBD1 (5 bases). The germline V gene encodes CDR1 SQVTM and CDR2 ANQGSEA. V lost 3 bases and J lost 1, with 6 bases in between. This CDR3 is built from 13 residues. The DNA for the CDR3 is TGCAGCGTTGAGCAGGGGAACACCGGGGAGCTGTTTTTT. Translated: CSVEQGNTGELFF.

The V call is TRBV7-8, the J call TRBJ2-7; 7 nucleotides line up with TRBD1. The length of the CDR3 is 14 residues. Trimming removed 3 bases from V and 0 bases from J; junction bases left unmatched: 2. The germline CDR1 and CDR2 sequences are SGHVS and FQNEAQ. CDR3 sequence reads: CASSFTGVSYEQYF. The DNA of the CDR3 is TGTGCCAGCAGCTTTACAGGGGTCTCCTACGAGCAGTACTTC.

The rearrangement links TRBV7-9 to TRBJ2-1; D remains ambiguous. The CDR3 totals 13 residues. The V end lost 5 bases, the J end lost 7 bases, and 12 bases lay between the germline ends. Germline V gives CDR1 SEHNR, CDR2 FQNEAQ (reference sequence). CDR3 amino acids: CASSARMRNEQFF. The CDR3 DNA follows: TGTGCCAGCAGCGCCAGGATGAGGAATGAGCAGTTCTTC. Full variable domain (remainder filled in from reference TRBV7-9 and TRBJ2-1): DTGVSQNPRHKITKRGQNVTFRCDPISEHNRLYWYRQTLGQGPEFLTYFQNEAQLEKSRLLSDRFSAERPKGSFSTLEIQRTEQGDSAMYLCASSARMRNEQFFGPGTRLTVL.

V and J are TRBV27 and TRBJ2-7, with 7 bases aligning to TRBD2. The germline gives CDR1 MNHEY, CDR2 SMNVEV (reference sequence). The V segment lost 5 bases and the J segment 4 bases; nucleotides outside the gene matches: 8. This CDR3 has 14 residues. The CDR3 is CASSLAAKGYEQYF. CDR3 DNA sequence: TGTGCCAGCAGTCTAGCGGCAAAGGGGTACGAGCAGTACTTC.

The chain joins TRBV25-1 to TRBJ2-2, with 9 bases fitting TRBD1. Germline-derived CDR1 and CDR2 are MGHDK and SYGVNS. The V gene end was trimmed by 4 bases and the J gene end by 3 bases; junction bases not matched to a gene: 12. This CDR3 has 18 amino acids. DNA of the CDR3: TGTGCCAGCAGTGGGGGGGAGGACAGGGGACGAGACACCGGGGAGCTGTTTTTT. This codes for CASSGGEDRGRDTGELFF.

The chain links TRBV6-1 to TRBJ2-7, with unresolved D. V gave up 3 bases and J gave up 1 base, with 7 bases separating them. Germline CDR1 is MNHNS and CDR2 is SASEGT. CDR3 length equals 13 residues. CDR3 coding DNA: TGTGCCAGCAGTGAGGCGGAGTCCTACGAGCAGTACTTC. Encoded protein: CASSEAESYEQYF.

The chain uses TRBV14 and TRBJ2-1, with 8 bases lining up with TRBD2. This CDR3 spans 16 amino acids. Germline CDR1 is SGHDN and CDR2 is FVKESK. V was pared by 0 bases and J by 2 bases, with 3 bases of the junction left unmatched. For the CDR3, the DNA is TGTGCCAGCAGCCAAGATACACTAGCGGCCTACAATGAGCAGTTCTTC. As protein: CASSQDTLAAYNEQFF.

The chain recombines TRBV7-9 with TRBJ1-1, with TRBD1 as a possible D gene (6 bases). Trimming cost V 5 bases and J 2 bases, with 15 bases left between them. This CDR3 is built from 15 residues. Looked up from germline, CDR1 is SEHNR and CDR2 is FQNEAQ (reference sequence). DNA for the CDR3: TGTGCCAGCAGCCAGAACAGGGAGAGAAACACTGAAGCTTTCTTT. It is translated as CASSQNRERNTEAFF. Combining the CDR3 with reference TRBV7-9 and TRBJ1-1 gives the whole variable domain DTGVSQNPRHKITKRGQNVTFRCDPISEHNRLYWYRQTLGQGPEFLTYFQNEAQLEKSRLLSDRFSAERPKGSFSTLEIQRTEQGDSAMYLCASSQNRERNTEAFFGQGTRLTVV.

The chain has TRBV5-5 and TRBJ2-1; D might be TRBD1 (5 bases). CDR1 and CDR2 (germline): SGHKS, YYEKEE (reference sequence). The CDR3 has 15 residues. The V end was cut by 0 bases, the J end by 2 bases, with 9 bases between. The DNA of the CDR3 is TGTGCCAGCAGCTTGGGACAGCAGACCTACAATGAGCAGTTCTTC. This sequence encodes CASSLGQQTYNEQFF.

This rearrangement joins TRBV27 to TRBJ2-1; TRBD2 might be the D (6 bases). From germline, CDR1 is MNHEY and CDR2 SMNVEV (reference sequence). With 3 bases removed from V and 5 bases from J, the gap between germline ends came to 14 bases. The CDR3 runs to 15 residues. The CDR3 region has the DNA TGTGCCAGCAGTTTGGGACTCCCGGGGGACAATGAGCAGTTCTTC. Translation gives CASSLGLPGDNEQFF.

V is TRBV23-1 and J is TRBJ2-1; D is uncertain. TRBV23-1 is known as an ORF, though its function is uncertain. This CDR3 is built from 11 residues. Trimming took off 1 base at V and 9 bases at J, with 4 bases between the two ends. The CDR3 region is CASSQYCEQFF. CDR3 coding DNA: TGCGCCAGCAGTCAATATTGTGAGCAGTTCTTC.